One and the same sample provided the 10 T cell receptor beta chains below, sequenced in a study of blood T cell repertoires in COVID-19. Here immunoSEQ multiplex PCR was the method, and the copy in TCRdb shows in-frame clones only, minus some. In the table there are 250,000 to 300,000 clones, more than 85% of which are singletons. Sample: peripheral blood. These receptors all stem from a man aged 18 to 29 with active or convalescent COVID-19.

The gene calls are TRBV24-1 and TRBJ2-3, with D perhaps matching TRBD2 (5 bases). Germline V gene data show CDR1 as KGHDR and CDR2 as SFDVKD. The CDR3 totals 14 residues. V was shortened by 6 bases and J by 2 bases, with 11 bases between the two germline ends. This chain's CDR3 is CATSRRRDTDTQYF. Here the CDR3 DNA reads TGTGCCACCAGTCGGCGCCGGGACACAGATACGCAGTATTTT.

The rearrangement joins TRBV4-1 to TRBJ1-2; 11 positions match TRBD1. Germline V lookup: CDR1 MGHRA, CDR2 YSYEKL. V lost 3 bases and J lost 4; bases outside the gene matches: 7. The CDR3 extends over 16 amino acids. The CDR3 coding sequence is TGCGCCAGCAGCCATGAGGACAGGGGGCTTATCTATGGCTACACCTTC. Translation gives CASSHEDRGLIYGYTF.

CDR3 coding DNA: TGTGCCAGCAGCACCGGGACTAGCGGTGCCTCGGAGCAGTACTTC. Translated: CASSTGTSGASEQYF. The V and J genes are TRBV9 and TRBJ2-7; 11 positions match TRBD2. Per germline, CDR1 SGDLS and CDR2 YYNGEE. V gave up 4 bases and J gave up 7 bases; unmatched junction bases: 10. The CDR3 covers 15 residues.

V and J are TRBV5-5 and TRBJ2-5, with 8 bases identical to TRBD2. V trimming: 4 bases; J trimming: 3 bases; junction bases outside the gene matches: 11. The CDR3 is 16 amino acids. Germline CDR1 SGHKS, CDR2 YYEKEE (reference sequence). CDR3 DNA: TGTGCCAGCAGCCCAGATATCGGACTAGCAGAAGAGACCCAGTACTTC. Residues: CASSPDIGLAEETQYF.

CDR3: CSVGGRGTNEKLFF. The CDR3 DNA reads as TGCAGCGTAGGGGGGAGGGGAACTAATGAAAAACTGTTTTTT. The chain combines TRBV29-1 with TRBJ1-4, with D possibly being TRBD1 (6 bases). This CDR3 is 14 amino acids long. Germline V gene sequence: CDR1 SQVTM, CDR2 ANQGSEA. V lost 6 bases to trimming and J lost 1 base, with 12 bases between them.

The J gene is TRBJ1-1, the V gene TRBV3-1 (or the pseudogene TRBV3-2); possibly TRBD1 for D (6 bases). The V end was cut by 6 bases, the J end by 2 bases, with 10 bases between. The CDR3 has 13 residues. Germline V gene data show CDR1 as LGHDT and CDR2 as YNNKEL (reference sequence). CDR3 sequence reads: CASSSRGNTEAFF. CDR3 in DNA: TGTGCCAGCAGTTCCAGGGGAAACACTGAAGCTTTCTTT.

This sequence joins TRBV24-1 and TRBJ2-5; D perhaps matches TRBD1 (5 bases). Trimming cost V 1 base and J 5 bases, with 13 bases left between them. The CDR3 length is 15 residues. Germline CDR1 reads KGHDR; CDR2 reads SFDVKD. CDR3 in amino acids: CATSDLTGPRETQYF. As DNA, the CDR3 is TGTGCCACCAGTGATTTAACAGGCCCAAGGGAGACCCAGTACTTC.

The chain is built from TRBV3-1 (or the pseudogene TRBV3-2) and TRBJ1-3; a weak D match, TRBD1 (5 bases). Germline V gene sequence: CDR1 LGHDT, CDR2 YNNKEL (reference sequence). The ends were cut back, 4 bases at V and 0 bases at J, with 16 bases in the middle. CDR3 length: 17 amino acids. DNA of the CDR3: TGTGCCAGCAGCCGGTCCGCCGGGACTATCTCTGGAAACACCATATATTTT. Translation: CASSRSAGTISGNTIYF.

The sample holds a few counts of this clone. The V gene is TRBV13, the J gene TRBJ2-5; unclear D gene. This CDR3 comprises 13 residues. The germline V and J ends were trimmed by 2 bases and 5 bases, with 9 bases remaining between them. Looked up from germline, CDR1 is PRHDT and CDR2 is FYEKMQ (reference sequence). CDR3 DNA: TGTGCCAGCAGCTTAAAGAGGCGTGAGACCCAGTACTTC. Translated: CASSLKRRETQYF.

The chain couples TRBV4-2 to TRBJ2-1, with 13 bases lining up with TRBD2. Germline loops: CDR1 LGHNA, CDR2 YNFKEQ. Unmatched junction bases numbered 3, after V lost 1 base and J lost 6 bases. The CDR3 contains 16 residues. The DNA of the CDR3 is TGTGCCAGCAGCCAAGGGGGGACTAGCGGGACCAATGAGCAGTTCTTC. This codes for CASSQGGTSGTNEQFF.